This TCR beta chain came from a study of blood T cell repertoires in COVID-19. Study context: Samples taken during acute and convalescent COVID-19 were collected in the United States, Italy and Spain.

This CDR3 has 12 residues. Trimming pared 2 bases from V and 4 bases from J, leaving 7 bases between. CDR1 is SGHDT, CDR2 YYEEEE, per germline. Produced via immunoSEQ multiplex PCR; TCRdb's table is partial and in-frame only. The sample lists more than 200,000 clones, under 90% occurring once. Sequencing used peripheral blood. V and J are TRBV5-6 and TRBJ2-7; possible D gene TRBD1, 6 bases. This receptor was obtained from a man aged 50 or older with COVID-19, enrolled during active disease. The CDR3 bases are TGTGCCAGCAGCTTAGACAGGTACGAGCAGTACTTC. Protein product: CASSLDRYEQYF.